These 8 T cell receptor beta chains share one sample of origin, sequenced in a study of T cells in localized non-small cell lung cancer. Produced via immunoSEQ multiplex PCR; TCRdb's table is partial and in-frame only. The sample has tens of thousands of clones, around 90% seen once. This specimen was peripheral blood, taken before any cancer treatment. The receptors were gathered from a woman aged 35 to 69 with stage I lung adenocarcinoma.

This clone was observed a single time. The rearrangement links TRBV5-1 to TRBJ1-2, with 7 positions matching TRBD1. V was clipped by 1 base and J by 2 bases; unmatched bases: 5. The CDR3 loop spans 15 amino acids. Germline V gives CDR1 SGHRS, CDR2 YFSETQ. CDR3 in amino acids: CASSLYPGGNYGYTF. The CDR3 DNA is TGCGCCAGCAGCTTGTACCCAGGGGGAAACTATGGCTACACCTTC.

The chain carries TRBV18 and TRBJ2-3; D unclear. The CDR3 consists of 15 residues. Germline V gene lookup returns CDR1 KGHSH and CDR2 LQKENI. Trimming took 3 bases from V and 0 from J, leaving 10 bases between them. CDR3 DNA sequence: TGTGCCAGCTCACCGTTGACTTCTAGCACAGATACGCAGTATTTT. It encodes CASSPLTSSTDTQYF.

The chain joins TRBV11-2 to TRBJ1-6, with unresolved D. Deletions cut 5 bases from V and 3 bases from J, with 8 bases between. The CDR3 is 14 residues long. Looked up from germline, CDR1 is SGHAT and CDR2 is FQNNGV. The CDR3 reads CASSPPLYNSPLHF. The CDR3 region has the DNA TGTGCCAGCAGCCCTCCCCTCTATAATTCACCCCTCCACTTT.

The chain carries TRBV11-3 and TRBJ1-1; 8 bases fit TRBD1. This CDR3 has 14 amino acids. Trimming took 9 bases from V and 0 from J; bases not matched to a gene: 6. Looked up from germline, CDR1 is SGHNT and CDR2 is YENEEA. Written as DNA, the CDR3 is TGTGCCAGTCAGGGGGACAGGATGAACACTGAAGCTTTCTTT. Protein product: CASQGDRMNTEAFF.

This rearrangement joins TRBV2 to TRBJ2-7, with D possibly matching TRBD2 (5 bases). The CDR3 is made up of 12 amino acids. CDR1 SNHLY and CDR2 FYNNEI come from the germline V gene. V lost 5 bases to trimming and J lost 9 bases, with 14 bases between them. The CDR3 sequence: CASSQPPAGQYF. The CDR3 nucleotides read TGTGCCAGCAGTCAACCCCCCGCGGGGCAGTACTTC.

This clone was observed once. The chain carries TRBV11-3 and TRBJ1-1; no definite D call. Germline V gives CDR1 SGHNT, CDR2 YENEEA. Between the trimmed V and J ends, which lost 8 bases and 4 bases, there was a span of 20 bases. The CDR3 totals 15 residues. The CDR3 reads CASGRNMGLGTEAFF. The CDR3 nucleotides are TGTGCCAGCGGGCGGAACATGGGCCTTGGCACTGAAGCTTTCTTT.

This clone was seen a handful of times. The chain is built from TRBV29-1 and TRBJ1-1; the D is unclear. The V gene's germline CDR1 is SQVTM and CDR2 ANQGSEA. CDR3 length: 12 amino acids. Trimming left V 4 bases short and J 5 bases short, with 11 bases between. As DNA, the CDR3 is TGCAGCGTTGCTTTTCTGAGGACTGAAGCTTTCTTT. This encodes CSVAFLRTEAFF.

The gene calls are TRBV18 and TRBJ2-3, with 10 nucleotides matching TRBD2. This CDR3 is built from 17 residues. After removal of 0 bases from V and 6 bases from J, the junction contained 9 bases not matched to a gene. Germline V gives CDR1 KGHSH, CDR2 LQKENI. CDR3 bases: TGTGCCAGCTCACCACCTAGCGGGGGGAGTTGGCAGGATACGCAGTATTTT. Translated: CASSPPSGGSWQDTQYF.